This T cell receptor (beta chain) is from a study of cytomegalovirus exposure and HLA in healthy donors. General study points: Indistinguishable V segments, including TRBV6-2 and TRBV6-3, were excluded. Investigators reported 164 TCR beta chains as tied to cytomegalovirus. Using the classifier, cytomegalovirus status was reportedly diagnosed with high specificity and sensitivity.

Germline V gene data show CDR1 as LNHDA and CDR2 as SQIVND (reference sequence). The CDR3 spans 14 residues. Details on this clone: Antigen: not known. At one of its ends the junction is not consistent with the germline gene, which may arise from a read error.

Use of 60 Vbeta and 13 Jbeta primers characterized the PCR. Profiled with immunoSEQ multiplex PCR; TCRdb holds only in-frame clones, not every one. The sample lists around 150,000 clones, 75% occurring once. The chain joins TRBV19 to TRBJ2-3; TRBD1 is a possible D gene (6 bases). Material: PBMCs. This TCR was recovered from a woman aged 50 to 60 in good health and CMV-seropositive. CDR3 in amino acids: CASSNPGDTNTQYF. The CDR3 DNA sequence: TGTGCCAGTTCTAATCCTGGGGACACAAATACGCAGTATTTT. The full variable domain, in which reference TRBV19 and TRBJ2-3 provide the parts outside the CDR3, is DGGITQSPKYLFRKEGQNVTLSCEQNLNHDAMYWYRQDPGQGLRLIYYSQIVNDFQKGDIAEGYSVSREKKESFPLTVTSAQKNPTAFYLCASSNPGDTNTQYFGPGTRLTVL.